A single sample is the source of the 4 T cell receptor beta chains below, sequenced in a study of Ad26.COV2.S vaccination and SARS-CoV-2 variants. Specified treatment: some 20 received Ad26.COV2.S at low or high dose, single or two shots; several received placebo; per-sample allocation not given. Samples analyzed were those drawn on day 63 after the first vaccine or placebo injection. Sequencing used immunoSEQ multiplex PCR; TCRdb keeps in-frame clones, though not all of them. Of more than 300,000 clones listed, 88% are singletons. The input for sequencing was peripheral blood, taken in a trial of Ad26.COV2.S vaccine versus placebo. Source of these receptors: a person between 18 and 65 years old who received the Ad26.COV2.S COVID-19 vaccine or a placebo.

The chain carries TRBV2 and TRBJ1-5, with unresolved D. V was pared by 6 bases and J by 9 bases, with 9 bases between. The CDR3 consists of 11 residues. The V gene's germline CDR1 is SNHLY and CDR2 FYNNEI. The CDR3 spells CASSRGWPQHF. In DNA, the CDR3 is TGTGCCAGCAGCCGGGGTTGGCCCCAGCATTTT.

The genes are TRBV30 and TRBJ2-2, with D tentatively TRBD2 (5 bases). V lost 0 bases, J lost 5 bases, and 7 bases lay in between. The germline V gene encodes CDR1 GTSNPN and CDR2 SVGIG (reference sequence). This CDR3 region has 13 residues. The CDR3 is CAWSVSGTGELFF. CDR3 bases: TGTGCCTGGAGTGTCAGCGGAACCGGGGAGCTGTTTTTT.

CDR3 residues: CASSFLGLEQYF. The CDR3 DNA reads as TGTGCCAGCAGTTTTTTGGGGCTCGAGCAGTACTTC. V is TRBV28 and J is TRBJ2-7, with a tentative D call TRBD1 (5 bases). Trimming removed 3 bases from V and 6 bases from J, with 9 bases in between. Germline lookup yields CDR1 MDHEN and CDR2 SYDVKM. The CDR3 is made up of 12 amino acids.

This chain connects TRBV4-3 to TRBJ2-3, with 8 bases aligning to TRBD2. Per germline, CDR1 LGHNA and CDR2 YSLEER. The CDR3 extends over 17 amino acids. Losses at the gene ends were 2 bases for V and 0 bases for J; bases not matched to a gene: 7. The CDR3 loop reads CASSQSTGGPSTDTQYF. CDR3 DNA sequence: TGCGCCAGCAGCCAATCGACGGGAGGGCCCAGCACAGATACGCAGTATTTT.